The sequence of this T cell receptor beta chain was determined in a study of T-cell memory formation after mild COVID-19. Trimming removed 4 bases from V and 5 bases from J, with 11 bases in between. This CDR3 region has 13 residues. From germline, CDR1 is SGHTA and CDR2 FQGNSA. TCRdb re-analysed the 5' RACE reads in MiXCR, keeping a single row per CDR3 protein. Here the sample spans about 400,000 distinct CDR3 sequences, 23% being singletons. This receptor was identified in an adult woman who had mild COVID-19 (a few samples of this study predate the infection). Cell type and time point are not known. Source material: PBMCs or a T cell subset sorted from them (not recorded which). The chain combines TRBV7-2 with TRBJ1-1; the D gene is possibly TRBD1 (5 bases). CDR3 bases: TGTGCCAGCAGCTACGTGGGGGGAACTGAAGCTTTCTTT. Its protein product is CASSYVGGTEAFF.